This TCR beta chain was sequenced during a study of OX40 agonist ivuxolimab in advanced cancers. The V gene lost 6 bases and the J gene lost 0 bases, with 15 bases spanning the gap. Germline CDR1 is SGDLS and CDR2 is YYNGEE. This CDR3 comprises 15 residues. Generated by immunoSEQ multiplex PCR, the TCRdb table keeps only in-frame clones and is missing some. The table has 20,000 to 25,000 clones, around three quarters seen once. This receptor was taken from an adult with an advanced solid tumor such as melanoma, head and neck, liver or kidney cancer. This specimen consisted of CD4+ or CD8+ T cells sorted from blood, obtained in a trial of the OX40 agonist ivuxolimab. The chain carries TRBV9 and TRBJ1-2; D possibly corresponds to TRBD1 (6 bases). As DNA, the CDR3 is TGTGCCAGCAACCCGGACAGCAAGGCTAACTATGGCTACACCTTC. Protein: CASNPDSKANYGYTF.